Detailed here is one T cell receptor (beta chain). This entry belongs to a study of identical twins. The V gene end was trimmed by 5 bases and the J gene end by 3 bases; junction bases not matched to a gene: 4. Germline CDR1 is ENHRY and CDR2 is SYGVKD. The CDR3 is 14 amino acids. TCRdb recomputed calls from the 5' RACE reads with MiXCR, one row per CDR3 protein. In the table there are roughly 770,000 distinct CDR3 sequences, around a sixth of which are singletons. These records were also assigned to another study, of T cells expressing NK-cell markers. That paper notes: Sorted CD3+CD56-NKG2C+, CD3+CD56+NKG2C- and CD3+CD56+NKG2C+ T cells were the source of the TCR beta repertoires. An anti-gamma-delta TCR antibody restricted sorting to alpha-beta TCR T cells in several experiments. A handful of donors showed these clonotypes also leading the CD3+CD56-NKG2C+ fraction. Whether expanded NKG2C-expressing T cell clones recognize HCMV is unknown.

This clonotype was obtained from a woman in her late teens or twenties in good health. The sequenced sample was PBMCs. The rearrangement uses TRBV10-3 and TRBJ2-7, with 10 positions matching TRBD2. The CDR3 protein is CAISPTSGLYEQYF. Written as DNA, the CDR3 is TGTGCCATCAGTCCGACTAGCGGGCTCTACGAGCAGTACTTC.